Following are 18 T cell receptor beta chains from one sample sequenced in a study of CD8 T cells in ankylosing spondylitis. MiXCR, applied by TCRdb to the 5' RACE reads, yields one record per CDR3 protein. The table lists about 39,000 distinct CDR3 sequences, 4% of them singletons. The sequencing input was blood, either unsorted or a sorted T cell fraction (not recorded which). These receptors came from a female donor with ankylosing spondylitis or in good health (not recorded which).

This clonotype occurred many times. The chain is built from TRBV9 and TRBJ2-3, with 8 bases fitting TRBD1. Germline CDR1 is SGDLS and CDR2 is YYNGEE. There are 17 residues in the CDR3. J gave up 2 bases and V 2 bases, and 10 bases lay outside the gene matches. CDR3 in amino acids: CASSVSLQGGFTDTQYF. For the CDR3, the DNA is TGTGCCAGCAGCGTGTCACTACAGGGGGGATTCACAGATACGCAGTATTTT. Full variable domain (rest looked up from reference TRBV9 and TRBJ2-3): DSGVTQTPKHLITATGQRVTLRCSPRSGDLSVYWYQQSLDQGLQFLIQYYNGEERAKGNILERFSAQQFPDLHSELNLSSLELGDSALYFCASSVSLQGGFTDTQYFGPGTRLTVL.

Many counts were recorded for this clonotype. V is TRBV9 and J is TRBJ2-3, with TRBD2 matching 10 bases. The CDR3 loop spans 16 amino acids. After removal of 2 bases from V and 1 base from J, the junction contained 4 bases not matched to a gene. Germline lookup yields CDR1 SGDLS and CDR2 YYNGEE. Here the CDR3 reads CASSVSGTSGTDTQYF. The CDR3 DNA follows: TGTGCCAGCAGCGTCTCAGGGACTAGCGGCACAGATACGCAGTATTTT.

This clonotype was observed many times. The chain employs TRBV9 and TRBJ1-1; no definite D call. CDR1 and CDR2 from the germline V gene are SGDLS and YYNGEE. V gave up 3 bases and J gave up 1 base, with 7 bases separating them. The CDR3 has 13 amino acids. The CDR3 nucleotides are TGTGCCAGCAGCGGGATCTCGAACACTGAAGCTTTCTTT. Amino acid sequence: CASSGISNTEAFF.

At least ten counts were recorded for this clonotype. The rearrangement uses TRBV9 and TRBJ2-2; D possibly corresponds to TRBD2 (5 bases). This CDR3 is 14 amino acids long. Trimming shortened V by 0 bases and J by 4 bases, and 7 bases separated the two germline ends. Germline V lookup: CDR1 SGDLS, CDR2 YYNGEE. Here the CDR3 reads CASSVDGSTGELFF. For the CDR3, the DNA is TGTGCCAGCAGCGTAGATGGGAGCACCGGGGAGCTGTTTTTT.

This clonotype was recorded many times. This chain connects TRBV9 to TRBJ1-2; the D gene is possibly TRBD1 (6 bases). The germline V gene has CDR1 SGDLS and CDR2 YYNGEE. The CDR3 runs to 15 residues. Between the trimmed V and J ends, which lost 4 bases and 2 bases, there was a span of 15 bases. This CDR3 reads CASSPSGGPNYGYTF. The DNA for the CDR3 is TGTGCCAGCAGCCCCAGTGGGGGGCCAAACTATGGCTACACCTTC.

Many counts were recorded for this clonotype. The chain is built from TRBV9 and TRBJ2-1; D gene ambiguous. The V end lost 2 bases, the J end lost 0 bases, and 9 bases lay between the germline ends. This CDR3 has 15 amino acids. From germline, CDR1 is SGDLS and CDR2 YYNGEE. The DNA of the CDR3 is TGTGCCAGCAGCGTCGGGCTAACCTCCTACAATGAGCAGTTCTTC. Its protein product is CASSVGLTSYNEQFF. The full variable domain, in which reference TRBV9 and TRBJ2-1 provide the parts outside the CDR3, is DSGVTQTPKHLITATGQRVTLRCSPRSGDLSVYWYQQSLDQGLQFLIQYYNGEERAKGNILERFSAQQFPDLHSELNLSSLELGDSALYFCASSVGLTSYNEQFFGPGTRLTVL.

In its sample, this clonotype was seen a few times. This chain connects TRBV9 to TRBJ1-2, with D possibly being TRBD1 (5 bases). Per germline, CDR1 SGDLS and CDR2 YYNGEE. This CDR3 contains 15 residues. V lost 3 bases to trimming and J lost 1 base, with 13 bases between them. The CDR3 coding sequence is TGTGCCAGCAGCGCTCGACAGAAAGATAACTATGGCTACACCTTC. It encodes CASSARQKDNYGYTF.

The DNA of the CDR3 is TGTGCCAGCAGCGTATCGACAGGTTCCGGCGGCTACACCTTC. It specifies CASSVSTGSGGYTF. This chain joins TRBV9 and TRBJ1-2, with a tentative D call TRBD1 (6 bases). CDR1 is SGDLS and CDR2 is YYNGEE in the germline V gene. CDR3 length: 14 residues. V was trimmed by 1 base and J by 8 bases, leaving 15 bases between them.

This clonotype has at least ten counts. The rearrangement links TRBV9 to TRBJ1-4; D remains unclear. Germline V CDR1 and CDR2: SGDLS, YYNGEE. The CDR3 spans 15 residues. Trimming pared 3 bases from V and 0 bases from J, leaving 9 bases between. CDR3 in DNA: TGTGCCAGCAGCGGGGTGGGTGCAACTAATGAAAAACTGTTTTTT. Protein sequence: CASSGVGATNEKLFF.

Many counts were recorded for this clonotype. J is TRBJ1-2 and V is TRBV9; tentative D call: TRBD1 (5 bases). Germline CDR1 SGDLS, CDR2 YYNGEE. Trimming shortened V by 4 bases and J by 0 bases, and 13 bases separated the two germline ends. This CDR3 is 15 amino acids long. For the CDR3, the DNA is TGTGCCAGCAGCCCCCAGGGACTAGCTAACTATGGCTACACCTTC. Protein product: CASSPQGLANYGYTF.

This clonotype was detected many times. The chain couples TRBV9 to TRBJ2-1; TRBD1 agrees at 10 bases. CDR1 and CDR2 (germline): SGDLS, YYNGEE. Trimming took 3 bases from V and 8 from J; bases not matched to a gene: 14. This CDR3 region has 17 residues. DNA for the CDR3: TGTGCCAGCAGCGCGAATCCTGGGACAGGGGAGGTTGATGAGCAGTTCTTC. This codes for CASSANPGTGEVDEQFF.

This clonotype was seen many times. The chain uses TRBV9 and TRBJ2-3, with 7 positions matching TRBD2. In germline, CDR1 is SGDLS, CDR2 YYNGEE. V lost 4 bases, J lost 1 base, and 6 bases stayed unmatched. CDR3 length equals 15 residues. The CDR3, as DNA: TGTGCCAGCAGCAGACTAGCCCCTGGCACAGATACGCAGTATTTT. It specifies CASSRLAPGTDTQYF.

This clonotype was seen many times. This rearrangement joins TRBV9 to TRBJ2-2; D uncertain. The CDR3 runs 14 residues. Trimming removed 4 bases from V and 0 bases from J, with 7 bases in between. Per germline, CDR1 SGDLS and CDR2 YYNGEE. DNA for the CDR3: TGTGCCAGCAGCACGCGACCGAACACCGGGGAGCTGTTTTTT. Translating gives CASSTRPNTGELFF. The full variable domain, in which reference TRBV9 and TRBJ2-2 provide the parts outside the CDR3, is DSGVTQTPKHLITATGQRVTLRCSPRSGDLSVYWYQQSLDQGLQFLIQYYNGEERAKGNILERFSAQQFPDLHSELNLSSLELGDSALYFCASSTRPNTGELFFGEGSRLTVL.

This clonotype has at least ten counts. The V call is TRBV9, the J call TRBJ2-1; 12 bases are a match to TRBD2. The CDR3 loop spans 20 amino acids. Losses at the gene ends were 2 bases for V and 0 bases for J; bases not matched to a gene: 12. Per the germline V gene, CDR1 is SGDLS and CDR2 is YYNGEE. CDR3 DNA sequence: TGTGCCAGCAGCGTTAGACCGGGACTAGCGGGTTCGAGCTCCTACAATGAGCAGTTCTTC. This translates into CASSVRPGLAGSSSYNEQFF.

By sample share, this clonotype is medium-sized. This sequence joins TRBV9 and TRBJ2-3, with 14 bases identical to TRBD2. This CDR3 comprises 16 residues. The trim removed 3 bases at V and 1 base at J, leaving 1 base unmatched. Germline V gene data show CDR1 as SGDLS and CDR2 as YYNGEE. The CDR3, as DNA: TGTGCCAGCAGCGGGGGACTAGCGGGGGGCACAGATACGCAGTATTTT. Protein sequence: CASSGGLAGGTDTQYF.

This clonotype was seen at least ten times. This rearrangement joins TRBV9 to TRBJ2-3; tentatively, D is TRBD2 (6 bases). The V and J ends lost 2 bases and 0 bases respectively, with 16 bases between them. Germline-derived CDR1 and CDR2 are SGDLS and YYNGEE. The CDR3 is 17 amino acids. In DNA, the CDR3 is TGTGCCAGCAGCGTCCCGAGGCGGGGCTTTAGCACAGATACGCAGTATTTT. Protein: CASSVPRRGFSTDTQYF.

The chain couples TRBV4-1 to TRBJ2-1, with a weak D call TRBD1 (7 bases). Germline assignment: CDR1 MGHRA and CDR2 YSYEKL. This CDR3 has 14 residues. The CDR3 DNA reads as TGCAGGCAGCAGGGGGGCCCAGAGCCCAATGAGCAGTTCTTC. Its protein product is CRQQGGPEPNEQFF.

This clonotype was counted many times. This sequence joins TRBV9 and TRBJ2-4; maybe TRBD1 (7 bases). The germline gives CDR1 SGDLS, CDR2 YYNGEE. This CDR3 has 15 amino acids. V dropped 0 bases and J dropped 9 bases, with 16 bases sitting between them. This CDR3 reads CASSVGGTAGGIQYF. CDR3 nucleotides: TGTGCCAGCAGCGTAGGGGGGACAGCCGGGGGCATTCAGTACTTC.